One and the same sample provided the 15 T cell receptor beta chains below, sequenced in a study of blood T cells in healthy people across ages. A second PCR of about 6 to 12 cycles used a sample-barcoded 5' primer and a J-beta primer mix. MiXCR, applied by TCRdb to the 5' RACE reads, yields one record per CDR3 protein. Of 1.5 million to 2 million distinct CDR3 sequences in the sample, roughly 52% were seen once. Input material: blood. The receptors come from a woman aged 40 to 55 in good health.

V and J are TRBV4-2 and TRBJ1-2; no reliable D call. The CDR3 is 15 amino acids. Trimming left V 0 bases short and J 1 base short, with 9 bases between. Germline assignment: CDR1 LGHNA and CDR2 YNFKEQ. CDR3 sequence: CASSQDQSLNYGYTF. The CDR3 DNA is TGTGCCAGCAGCCAAGATCAGAGCCTTAACTATGGCTACACCTTC.

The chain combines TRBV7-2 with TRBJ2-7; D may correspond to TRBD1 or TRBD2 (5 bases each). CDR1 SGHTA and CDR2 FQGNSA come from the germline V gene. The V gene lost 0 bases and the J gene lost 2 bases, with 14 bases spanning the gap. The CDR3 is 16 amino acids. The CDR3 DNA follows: TGTGCCAGCAGCTTAGCGGGGACCGCGGGCCCCTACGAGCAGTACTTC. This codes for CASSLAGTAGPYEQYF.

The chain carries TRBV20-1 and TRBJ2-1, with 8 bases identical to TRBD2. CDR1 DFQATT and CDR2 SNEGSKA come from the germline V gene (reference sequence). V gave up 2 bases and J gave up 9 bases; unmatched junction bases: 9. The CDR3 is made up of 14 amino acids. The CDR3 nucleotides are TGCAGTGCTAGATTATCCGGGGGGGCTTTTGAGCAGTTCTTC. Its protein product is CSARLSGGAFEQFF.

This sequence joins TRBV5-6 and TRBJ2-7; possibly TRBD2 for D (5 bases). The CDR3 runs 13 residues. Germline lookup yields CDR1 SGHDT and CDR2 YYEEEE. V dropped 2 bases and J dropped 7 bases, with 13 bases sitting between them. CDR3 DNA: TGTGCCAGCAGCTTCGCTAGCAACAATGAGCAGTACTTC. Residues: CASSFASNNEQYF.

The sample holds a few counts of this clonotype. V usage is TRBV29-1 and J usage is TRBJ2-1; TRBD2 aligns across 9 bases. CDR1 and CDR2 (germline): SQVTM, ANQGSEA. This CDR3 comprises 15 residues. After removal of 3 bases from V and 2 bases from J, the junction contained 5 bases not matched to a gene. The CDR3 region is CSVDLRGGPYNEQFF. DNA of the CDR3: TGCAGCGTTGATTTGCGGGGGGGTCCCTACAATGAGCAGTTCTTC.

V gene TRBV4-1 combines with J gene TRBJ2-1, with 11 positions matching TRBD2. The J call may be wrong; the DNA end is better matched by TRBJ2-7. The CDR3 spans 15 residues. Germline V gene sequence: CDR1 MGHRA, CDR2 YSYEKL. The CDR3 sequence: CASSILLAGGYEQYF. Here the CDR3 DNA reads TGCGCCAGCAGCATCCTCCTAGCGGGGGGCTACGAGCAGTACTTC.

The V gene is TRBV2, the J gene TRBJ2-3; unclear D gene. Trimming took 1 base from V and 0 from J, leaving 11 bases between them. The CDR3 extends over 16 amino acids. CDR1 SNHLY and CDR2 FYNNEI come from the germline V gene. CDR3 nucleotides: TGTGCCAGCAGTGAAGAGGCCTCCTCTAGCACAGATACGCAGTATTTT. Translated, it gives CASSEEASSSTDTQYF.

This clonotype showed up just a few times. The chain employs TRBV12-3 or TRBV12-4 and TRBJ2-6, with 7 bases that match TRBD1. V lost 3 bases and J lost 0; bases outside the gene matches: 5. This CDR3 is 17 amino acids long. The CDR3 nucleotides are TGTGCCAGCAGTTTGAACAGGGACAGCTCTGGGGCCAACGTCCTGACTTTC. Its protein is CASSLNRDSSGANVLTF.

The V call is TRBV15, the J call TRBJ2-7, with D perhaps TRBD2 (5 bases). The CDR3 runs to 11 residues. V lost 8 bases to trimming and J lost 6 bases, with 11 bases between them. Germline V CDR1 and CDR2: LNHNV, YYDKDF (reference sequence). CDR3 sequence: CATYLEGEQYF. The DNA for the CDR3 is TGTGCCACCTACCTAGAGGGCGAGCAGTACTTC.

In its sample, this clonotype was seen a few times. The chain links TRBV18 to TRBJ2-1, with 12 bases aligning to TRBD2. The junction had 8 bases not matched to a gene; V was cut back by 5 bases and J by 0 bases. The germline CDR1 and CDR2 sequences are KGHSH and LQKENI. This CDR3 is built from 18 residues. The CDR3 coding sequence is TGTGCCAGCTCAACAGCTAGCGGGGGGGAAAGCTCCTACAATGAGCAGTTCTTC. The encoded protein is CASSTASGGESSYNEQFF. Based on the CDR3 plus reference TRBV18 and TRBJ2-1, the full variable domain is NAGVMQNPRHLVRRRGQEARLRCSPMKGHSHVYWYRQLPEEGLKFMVYLQKENIIDESGMPKERFSAEFPKEGPSILRIQQVVRGDSAAYFCASSTASGGESSYNEQFFGPGTRLTVL.

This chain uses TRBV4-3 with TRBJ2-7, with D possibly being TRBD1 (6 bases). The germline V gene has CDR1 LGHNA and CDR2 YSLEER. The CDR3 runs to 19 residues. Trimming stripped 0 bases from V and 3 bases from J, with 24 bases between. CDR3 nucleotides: TGCGCCAGCAGCCAAGATATCGACCGGTCAGGACAGCGTCGCTACGAGCAGTACTTC. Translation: CASSQDIDRSGQRRYEQYF.

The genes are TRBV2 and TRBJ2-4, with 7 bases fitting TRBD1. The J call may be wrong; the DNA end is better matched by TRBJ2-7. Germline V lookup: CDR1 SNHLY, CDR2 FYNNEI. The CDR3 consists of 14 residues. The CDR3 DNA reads TGTGCCAGCAGGAACAGGGGCCACTCCTACGAGCAGTACTTC. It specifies CASRNRGHSYEQYF.

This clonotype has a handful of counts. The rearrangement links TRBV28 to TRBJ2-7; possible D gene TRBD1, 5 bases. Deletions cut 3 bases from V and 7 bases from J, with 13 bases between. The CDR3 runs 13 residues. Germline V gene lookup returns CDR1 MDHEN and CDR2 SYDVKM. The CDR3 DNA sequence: TGTGCCAGCAGTTTGCCAGGGAACAATGAGCAGTACTTC. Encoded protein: CASSLPGNNEQYF.

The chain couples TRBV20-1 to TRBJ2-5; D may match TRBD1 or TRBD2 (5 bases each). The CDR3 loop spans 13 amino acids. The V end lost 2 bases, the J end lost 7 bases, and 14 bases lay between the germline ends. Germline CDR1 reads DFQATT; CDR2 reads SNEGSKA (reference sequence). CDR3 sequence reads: CSARSTGGGTQYF. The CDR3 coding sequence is TGCAGTGCTAGATCCACAGGTGGGGGGACCCAGTACTTC.

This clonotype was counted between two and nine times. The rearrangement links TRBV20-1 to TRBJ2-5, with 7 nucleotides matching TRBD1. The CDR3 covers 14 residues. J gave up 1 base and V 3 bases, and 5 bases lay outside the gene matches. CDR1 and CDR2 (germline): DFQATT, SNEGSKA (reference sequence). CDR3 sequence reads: CSARDGQAQETQYF. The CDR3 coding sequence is TGCAGTGCTAGGGACGGACAGGCCCAAGAGACCCAGTACTTC.